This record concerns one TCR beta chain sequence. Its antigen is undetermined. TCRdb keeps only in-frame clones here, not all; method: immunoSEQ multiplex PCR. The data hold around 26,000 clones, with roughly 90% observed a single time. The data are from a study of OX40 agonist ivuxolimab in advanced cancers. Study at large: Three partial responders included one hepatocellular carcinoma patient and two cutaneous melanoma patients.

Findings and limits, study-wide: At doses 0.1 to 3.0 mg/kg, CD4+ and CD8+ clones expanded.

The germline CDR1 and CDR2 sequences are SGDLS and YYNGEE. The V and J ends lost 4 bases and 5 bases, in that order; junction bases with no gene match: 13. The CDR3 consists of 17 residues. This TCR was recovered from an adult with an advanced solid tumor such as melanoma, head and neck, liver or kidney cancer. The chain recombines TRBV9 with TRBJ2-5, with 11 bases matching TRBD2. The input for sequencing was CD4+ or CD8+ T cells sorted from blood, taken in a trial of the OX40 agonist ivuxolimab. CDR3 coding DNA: TGTGCCAGCAGCCCCGCTTGGGTAGCGGGAGGGGGGGAGACCCAGTACTTC. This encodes CASSPAWVAGGGETQYF. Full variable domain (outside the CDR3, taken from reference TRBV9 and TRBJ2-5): DSGVTQTPKHLITATGQRVTLRCSPRSGDLSVYWYQQSLDQGLQFLIQYYNGEERAKGNILERFSAQQFPDLHSELNLSSLELGDSALYFCASSPAWVAGGGETQYFGPGTRLLVL.